Presented here are 16 T cell receptor beta chains from one specimen sequenced in a study of TIL therapy for anti-PD-1-resistant metastatic lung cancer. The libraries were made with immunoSEQ v3. TCRdb keeps only in-frame clones here, not all; method: immunoSEQ multiplex PCR. The sample lists more than 20,000 clones; 78% were seen once. The time point was: pre-treatment sample, taken before nivolumab and TIL therapy. The input for sequencing was blood, taken at baseline. The source is a person aged 30 to 80 with non-small cell lung cancer.

The rearrangement uses TRBV30 and TRBJ2-7; a possible D gene is TRBD2 (7 bases). The germline CDR1 and CDR2 sequences are GTSNPN and SVGIG (reference sequence). The CDR3 consists of 13 residues. Trimming took off 5 bases at V and 3 bases at J, with 14 bases between the two ends. CDR3 sequence: CAWQAGHHYEQYF. The DNA for the CDR3 is TGTGCCTGGCAAGCGGGACACCACTACGAGCAGTACTTC.

The chain is built from TRBV28 and TRBJ1-5; perhaps TRBD1 as D (6 bases). Germline loops: CDR1 MDHEN, CDR2 SYDVKM. The V end was cut by 2 bases, the J end by 3 bases, with 14 bases between. This CDR3 region has 16 residues. CDR3 nucleotides: TGTGCCAGCAGTTTAATAACGGACAGCTTCAATCAGCCCCAGCATTTT. Amino acids: CASSLITDSFNQPQHF.

This rearrangement joins TRBV30 to TRBJ2-6; either TRBD1 or TRBD2 may fit D (6 bases each). Looked up from germline, CDR1 is GTSNPN and CDR2 is SVGIG (reference sequence). The CDR3 spans 17 residues. With 0 bases removed from V and 2 bases from J, the gap between germline ends came to 14 bases. The CDR3 loop is CAWSVGGSFPGANVLTF. Here the CDR3 DNA reads TGTGCCTGGAGTGTGGGGGGCTCTTTTCCTGGGGCCAACGTCCTGACTTTC.

The chain uses TRBV15 and TRBJ2-2, with 12 bases lining up with TRBD2. The CDR3 is 15 residues long. V dropped 5 bases and J dropped 9; count of bases not matched to a gene: 7. In germline, CDR1 is LNHNV, CDR2 YYDKDF (reference sequence). The DNA for the CDR3 is TGTGCCACCAGCTTTGGACTAGCGGGGACCCGGGAGCTGTTTTTT. This gives the protein CATSFGLAGTRELFF. The full variable domain, its missing parts supplied by reference TRBV15 and TRBJ2-2, is DAMVIQNPRYQVTQFGKPVTLSCSQTLNHNVMYWYQQKSSQAPKLLFHYYDKDFNNEADTPDNFQSRRPNTSFCFLDIRSPGLGDTAMYLCATSFGLAGTRELFFGEGSRLTVL.

The chain recombines TRBV25-1 with TRBJ2-1, with 7 nucleotides matching TRBD2. Trimming at V came to 6 bases and at J to 1 base, leaving 6 bases not matched to a gene. The CDR3 extends over 15 amino acids. Germline CDR1 reads MGHDK; CDR2 reads SYGVNS. CDR3 bases: TGTGCCAGCAGGGATGATAGCGGGTCCTACAATGAGCAGTTCTTC. Translation: CASRDDSGSYNEQFF.

This CDR3 reads CASSLTSRGAYEQYF. The CDR3 nucleotides are TGTGCCAGCAGCTTAACGTCCCGGGGAGCTTACGAGCAGTACTTC. The chain uses TRBV7-9 and TRBJ2-7; possibly TRBD2 for D (5 bases). From germline, CDR1 is SEHNR and CDR2 FQNEAQ (reference sequence). There are 15 residues in the CDR3. V was clipped by 2 bases and J by 4 bases, with 15 bases between them.

V and J are TRBV5-1 and TRBJ2-5; D unresolved. CDR1 is SGHRS and CDR2 is YFSETQ in the germline V gene. Trimming took off 0 bases at V and 5 bases at J, with 11 bases between the two ends. The CDR3 runs to 14 residues. This CDR3 is CASSLAFSRETQYF. The CDR3 DNA reads TGCGCCAGCAGCTTGGCTTTTAGCAGGGAGACCCAGTACTTC.

This chain links TRBV6-5 with TRBJ1-2; the D is unclear. The CDR3 consists of 13 residues. Trimming pared 6 bases from V and 5 bases from J, leaving 13 bases between. CDR1 is MNHEY, CDR2 SVGAGI, per germline. The CDR3 DNA sequence: TGTGCCAGCAGCCCGAGTAGGTCTTATGGCTACACCTTC. Translating it yields CASSPSRSYGYTF.

The genes are TRBV5-1 and TRBJ1-3, with a weak D call TRBD1 (5 bases). CDR3 length equals 17 residues. The germline CDR1 and CDR2 sequences are SGHRS and YFSETQ. V was trimmed by 4 bases and J by 0 bases, leaving 17 bases between them. CDR3 amino acids: CASSPSQGTISGNTIYF. The CDR3 region has the DNA TGCGCCAGCAGCCCCAGCCAGGGAACCATCTCTGGAAACACCATATATTTT. The full variable domain, with the rest looked up from reference TRBV5-1 and TRBJ1-3, is KAGVTQTPRYLIKTRGQQVTLSCSPISGHRSVSWYQQTPGQGLQFLFEYFSETQRNKGNFPGRFSGRQFSNSRSEMNVSTLELGDSALYLCASSPSQGTISGNTIYFGEGSWLTVV.

This chain connects TRBV10-2 to TRBJ1-4, with 8 bases aligning to TRBD1. Germline lookup yields CDR1 WSHSY and CDR2 SAAADI. The CDR3 contains 16 residues. V was clipped by 0 bases and J by 8 bases; unmatched bases: 8. The CDR3 DNA follows: TGCGCCAGCAGTGAGTCCGCCGGGACAGGTGGCGAAAAACTGTTTTTT. This translates into CASSESAGTGGEKLFF.

J is TRBJ2-7 and V is TRBV5-4; the match to TRBD1 covers 7 bases. This CDR3 contains 10 residues. Trimming took 10 bases from V and 4 from J; bases not matched to a gene: 2. Per germline, CDR1 SGHNT and CDR2 YYREEE (reference sequence). The CDR3 sequence: CARQGYEQYF. The CDR3 DNA sequence: TGTGCCCGACAGGGTTACGAGCAGTACTTC.

This rearrangement joins TRBV29-1 to TRBJ1-1; perhaps TRBD1 as D (5 bases). V lost 6 bases to trimming and J lost 4 bases, with 12 bases between them. The CDR3 has 12 amino acids. CDR1 SQVTM and CDR2 ANQGSEA come from the germline V gene. DNA for the CDR3: TGCAGCGTCCGGGACGGGAGCACTGAAGCTTTCTTT. It specifies CSVRDGSTEAFF.

The chain employs TRBV4-1 and TRBJ2-2; D not resolved. Germline V CDR1 and CDR2: MGHRA, YSYEKL. Trimming shortened V by 4 bases and J by 8 bases, and 17 bases separated the two germline ends. The CDR3 is made up of 15 amino acids. The CDR3 protein is CASSPQHKVPGELFF. As DNA, the CDR3 is TGCGCCAGCAGCCCCCAGCACAAAGTACCGGGGGAGCTGTTTTTT.

This chain joins TRBV21-1 and TRBJ2-7. TRBV21-1 represents a pseudogene. The CDR3 is 13 residues long. CDR3 nucleotide sequence: TGTGCCAGCAGCTCCCAAGAGAGGGGTGAGCAGTACTTC. It codes for CASSSQERGEQYF.

The rearrangement joins TRBV28 to TRBJ1-6; D is undetermined. The V gene's germline CDR1 is MDHEN and CDR2 SYDVKM. The CDR3 is 11 amino acids. V was trimmed by 8 bases and J by 7 bases, leaving 6 bases between them. The CDR3 loop reads CASGENSPLHF. The DNA for the CDR3 is TGTGCCAGCGGGGAAAATTCACCCCTCCACTTT.

This clone was recorded a few times. The V gene is TRBV2, the J gene TRBJ2-7, with D tentatively TRBD1 (5 bases). Germline lookup yields CDR1 SNHLY and CDR2 FYNNEI. V was cut by 2 bases and J by 0 bases, with 17 bases left in between. The CDR3 is 17 amino acids. CDR3 residues: CASSEKWGDLSSYEQYF. The CDR3 region has the DNA TGTGCCAGCAGTGAAAAATGGGGCGATCTGAGCTCCTACGAGCAGTACTTC.